This T cell receptor (beta chain) originates from a study of T cells expressing NK-cell markers. About the study: Source material for TCR beta repertoires consisted of sorted CD3+CD56+NKG2C+, CD3+CD56+NKG2C- and CD3+CD56-NKG2C+ T cells. The authors sequenced eight donors, of whom seven were HCMV-seropositive and one was seronegative. Study-wide results and caveats: The CD3+CD56-NKG2C+ fraction was also led by these clonotypes in a handful of donors. Expanded NKG2C+ T cell clones were not confirmed as HCMV-specific.

No DNA is given; TCRdb re-called the 5' RACE reads and lists each CDR3 protein once. The specimen's table records around 470,000 distinct CDR3 sequences. As for this clonotype: What it recognizes is unknown.

CDR1 is MNHNS, CDR2 SASEGT, per germline. CDR3 length: 13 residues. The origin of this receptor is a woman aged 45 to 65 in good health. What was sequenced was blood T cells: a sorted CD56 or NKG2C T cell subset, CD4+ or CD8+ T cells, or bulk PBMC T cells (not recorded which). The chain links TRBV6-1 to TRBJ2-5. CDR3 residues: CASTTSSQETQYF.